Below are 7 T cell receptor beta chains sequenced from a single sample in a study of Graves' ophthalmopathy and Graves' hyperthyroidism. Beta-chain TCR CDR3 regions were amplified from RNA transcripts. RT-PCR in the first round used HTBI primers; a second-round multiplex PCR followed. TCRdb re-called the multiplex PCR reads with MiXCR, one entry per CDR3 protein. The sample lists some 390,000 distinct CDR3 sequences; about a sixth were seen once. Source material: peripheral blood. These receptor sequences come from a woman aged 18-30 years with Graves' ophthalmopathy.

CDR3 residues: CSARASGTYEQYF. In DNA, the CDR3 is TGCAGTGCACGGGCTAGCGGAACCTACGAGCAGTACTTC. The chain carries TRBV20-1 and TRBJ2-7; 7 nucleotides line up with TRBD2. Germline values: CDR1 DFQATT, CDR2 SNEGSKA (reference sequence). The CDR3 has 13 amino acids. J lost 2 bases, V lost 6 bases, and 7 bases had no gene match.

This clonotype occurred many times. The V and J genes are TRBV18 and TRBJ1-1, with a tentative D call TRBD1 (5 bases). The CDR3 totals 15 residues. The V end lost 3 bases, the J end lost 3 bases, and 14 bases lay between the germline ends. CDR1 is KGHSH and CDR2 is LQKENI in the germline V gene. Here the CDR3 DNA reads TGTGCCAGCTCACCTAACTTGGTCAGGGACACTGAAGCTTTCTTT. The encoded protein is CASSPNLVRDTEAFF.

This clonotype was counted between two and nine times. The CDR3 sequence is CASSLEGGPGTQYF. In DNA form, the CDR3 reads TGCGCCAGCAGCTTGGAGGGGGGGCCCGGGACCCAGTACTTC. This sequence joins TRBV5-1 and TRBJ2-5; D perhaps matches TRBD2 (7 bases). V was trimmed by 0 bases and J by 7 bases, leaving 13 bases between them. CDR1 and CDR2 from the germline V gene are SGHRS and YFSETQ. CDR3 length equals 14 residues.

In its sample, this clonotype was seen many times. This CDR3 is CASSDLRGQETQYF. CDR3 bases: TGTGCCAGCAGCGACCTCCGGGGGCAAGAGACCCAGTACTTC. This chain uses TRBV11-2 with TRBJ2-5; a weak D match, TRBD2 (6 bases). The CDR3 is made up of 14 amino acids. The V gene lost 5 bases and the J gene lost 2 bases, with 12 bases spanning the gap. Germline-derived CDR1 and CDR2 are SGHAT and FQNNGV.

This clonotype was detected ten times or more. In nucleotides, the CDR3 is TGTGCCAGCAGCTCAGACCCTACCCCACCCCATGGCTACACCTTC. Residues: CASSSDPTPPHGYTF. V usage is TRBV7-8 and J usage is TRBJ1-2, with D unclear. There are 15 residues in the CDR3. Trimming took 4 bases from V and 6 from J, leaving 18 bases between them. Germline lookup yields CDR1 SGHVS and CDR2 FQNEAQ.

The chain uses TRBV12-3 or TRBV12-4 and TRBJ1-2; D might be TRBD1 (6 bases). The CDR3 totals 14 residues. V was cut by 2 bases and J by 4 bases, with 11 bases left in between. CDR3 loop: CASSLNRDIYGYTF. CDR3 nucleotides: TGTGCCAGCAGTTTAAACAGGGATATCTATGGCTACACCTTC.

The chain recombines TRBV11-2 with TRBJ1-6; D not certain. CDR3 length: 15 amino acids. The germline V gene encodes CDR1 SGHAT and CDR2 FQNNGV. V lost 5 bases, J lost 0 bases, and 8 bases lay in between. CDR3 sequence: CASSMVSSYNSPLHF. The CDR3 bases are TGTGCCAGCAGCATGGTTAGCTCCTATAATTCACCCCTCCACTTT.